These T cell receptor beta chains were read from a single sample in a study of cytomegalovirus exposure and HLA in healthy donors. TCRdb's table, derived via immunoSEQ multiplex PCR, lists solely in-frame clones and lacks some. The sample records approximately 190,000 clones, around 75% being singletons. Material: PBMCs. The receptors were sampled from a man aged 35-49 years in good health and CMV-seropositive. Each CDR3 is given with its conserved first and last residue. A D gene is named only where the DNA matches it firmly.

V gene: TRBV11-2
D gene: TRBD1
J gene: TRBJ2-7
CDR3 DNA: TGTGCCAGCAGTTCCAAACCCCCGGGACAGGGGATTTACGAGCAGTACTTC
CDR3 protein: CASSSKPPGQGIYEQYF

V gene: TRBV6-5
D gene: NA
J gene: TRBJ1-2
CDR3 DNA: TGTGCCAGCAGCCAAGGACAGACTAACTATGGCTACACCTTC
CDR3 protein: CASSQGQTNYGYTF

V gene: TRBV5-6
D gene: NA
J gene: TRBJ1-2
CDR3 DNA: TGTGCCAGCAGCTTCGGAGATGGCTACACCTTC
CDR3 protein: CASSFGDGYTF

V gene: TRBV6-6
D gene: NA
J gene: TRBJ1-1
CDR3 DNA: TGTGCCAGCAGTCCCCCCCGCGGGAGCGCTGAAGCCTTCTTT
CDR3 protein: CASSPPRGSAEAFF

V gene: TRBV5-4
D gene: TRBD2
J gene: TRBJ2-3
CDR3 DNA: TGTGCCAGCAGCTTGGTCGGGGGGTCAGATACGCAGTATTTT
CDR3 protein: CASSLVGGSDTQYF

V gene: TRBV28
D gene: NA
J gene: TRBJ1-5
CDR3 DNA: TGTGCCAGCAGAGAAACAGGACGCGGCAATCAGCCCCAGCATTTT
CDR3 protein: CASRETGRGNQPQHF

V gene: TRBV10-3
D gene: NA
J gene: TRBJ1-3
CDR3 DNA: TGTGCCATCAGCGCGCGTAGCTCTGGAAACACCATATATTTT
CDR3 protein: CAISARSSGNTIYF

V gene: TRBV9
D gene: TRBD2
J gene: TRBJ2-3
CDR3 DNA: TGTGCCAGCAGCCCCCGGGGGGGGCGGGGGGGAGCAGATACGCAGTATTTT
CDR3 protein: CASSPRGGRGGADTQYF

V gene: TRBV6-6
D gene: NA
J gene: TRBJ2-3
CDR3 DNA: TGTGCCAGCAGAGAGGGGGGGGAGGATACGCAGTATTTT
CDR3 protein: CASREGGEDTQYF

V gene: TRBV14
D gene: TRBD1
J gene: TRBJ1-1
CDR3 DNA: TGTGCCAGCAGCCGAGACAGGGTTACCGGGACTGAAGCTTTCTTT
CDR3 protein: CASSRDRVTGTEAFF

V gene: TRBV6-1
D gene: NA
J gene: TRBJ2-3
CDR3 DNA: TGTGCCAGCACCCTAGGGACTGACACAGATACGCAGTATTTT
CDR3 protein: CASTLGTDTDTQYF